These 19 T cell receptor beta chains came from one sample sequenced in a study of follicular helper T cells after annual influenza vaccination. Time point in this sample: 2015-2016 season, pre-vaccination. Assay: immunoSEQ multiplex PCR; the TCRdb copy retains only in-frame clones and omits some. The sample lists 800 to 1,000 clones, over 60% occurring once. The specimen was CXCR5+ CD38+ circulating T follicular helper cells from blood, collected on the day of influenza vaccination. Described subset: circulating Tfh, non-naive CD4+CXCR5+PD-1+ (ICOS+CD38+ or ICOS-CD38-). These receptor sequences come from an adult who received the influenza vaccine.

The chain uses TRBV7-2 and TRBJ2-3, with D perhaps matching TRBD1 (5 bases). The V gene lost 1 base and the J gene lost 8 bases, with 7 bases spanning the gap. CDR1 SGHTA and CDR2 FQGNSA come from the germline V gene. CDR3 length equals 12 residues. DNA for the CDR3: TGTGCCAGCAGCTTAGACAGGACTACGCAGTATTTT. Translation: CASSLDRTTQYF. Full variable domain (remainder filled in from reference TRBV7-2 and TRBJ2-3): GAGVSQSPSNKVTEKGKDVELRCDPISGHTALYWYRQSLGQGLEFLIYFQGNSAPDKSGLPSDRFSAERTGGSVSTLTIQRTQQEDSAVYLCASSLDRTTQYFGPGTRLTVL.

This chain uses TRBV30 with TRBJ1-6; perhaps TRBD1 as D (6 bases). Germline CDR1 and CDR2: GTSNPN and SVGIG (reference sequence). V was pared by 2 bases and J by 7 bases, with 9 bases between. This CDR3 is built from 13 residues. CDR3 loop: CAWSPGTNSPLHF. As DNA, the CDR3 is TGTGCCTGGAGTCCCGGGACAAATTCACCCCTCCACTTT.

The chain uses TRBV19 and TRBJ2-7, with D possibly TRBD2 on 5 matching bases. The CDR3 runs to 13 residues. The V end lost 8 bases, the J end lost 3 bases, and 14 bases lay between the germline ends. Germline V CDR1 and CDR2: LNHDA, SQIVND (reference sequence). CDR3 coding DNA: TGTGCCAGTGCAAGAGGGTTGGGCTACGAGCAGTACTTC. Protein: CASARGLGYEQYF.

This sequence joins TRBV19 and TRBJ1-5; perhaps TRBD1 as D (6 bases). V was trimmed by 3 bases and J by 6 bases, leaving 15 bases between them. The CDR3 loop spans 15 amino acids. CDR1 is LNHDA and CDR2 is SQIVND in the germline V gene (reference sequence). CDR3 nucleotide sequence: TGTGCCAGTAGTATTTGGGGGCAAGGGGGTCAGCCCCAGCATTTT. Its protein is CASSIWGQGGQPQHF.

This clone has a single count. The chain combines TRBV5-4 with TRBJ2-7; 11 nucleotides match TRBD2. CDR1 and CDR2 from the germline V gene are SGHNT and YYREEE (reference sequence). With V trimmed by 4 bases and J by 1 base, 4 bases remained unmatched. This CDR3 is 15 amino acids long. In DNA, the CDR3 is TGTGCCAGCAGCATGACTAGCGGGGCGTCCTACGAGCAGTACTTC. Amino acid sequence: CASSMTSGASYEQYF. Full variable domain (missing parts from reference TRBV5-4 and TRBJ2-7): ETGVTQSPTHLIKTRGQQVTLRCSSQSGHNTVSWYQQALGQGPQFIFQYYREEENGRGNFPPRFSGLQFPNYSSELNVNALELDDSALYLCASSMTSGASYEQYFGPGTRLTVT.

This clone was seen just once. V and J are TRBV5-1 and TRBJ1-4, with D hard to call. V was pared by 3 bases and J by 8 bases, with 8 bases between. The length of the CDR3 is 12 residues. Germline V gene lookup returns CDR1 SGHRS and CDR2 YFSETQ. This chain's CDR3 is CASSWNGEKLFF. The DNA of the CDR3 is TGCGCCAGCAGCTGGAACGGGGAAAAACTGTTTTTT.

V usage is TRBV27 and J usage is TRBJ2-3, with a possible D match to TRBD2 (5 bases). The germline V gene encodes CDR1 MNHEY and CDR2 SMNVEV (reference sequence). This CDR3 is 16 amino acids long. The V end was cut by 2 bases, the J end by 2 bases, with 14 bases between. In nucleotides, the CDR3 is TGTGCCAGCAGTTTAACGGTGAGGGCACACACAGATACGCAGTATTTT. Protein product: CASSLTVRAHTDTQYF.

Here the CDR3 DNA reads TGTGCCAGCAGCTTAGTGGTACTGAGCACAGATACGCAGTATTTT. Residues: CASSLVVLSTDTQYF. This sequence joins TRBV7-9 and TRBJ2-3, with unresolved D. The V and J ends lost 1 base and 0 bases respectively, with 8 bases between them. The germline V gene has CDR1 SEHNR and CDR2 FQNEAQ (reference sequence). The CDR3 runs 15 residues.

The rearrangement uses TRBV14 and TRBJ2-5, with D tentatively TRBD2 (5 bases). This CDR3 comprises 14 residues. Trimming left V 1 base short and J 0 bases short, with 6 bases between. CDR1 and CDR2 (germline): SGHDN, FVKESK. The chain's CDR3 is CASSQGGHQETQYF. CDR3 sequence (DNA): TGTGCCAGCAGCCAAGGCGGGCACCAAGAGACCCAGTACTTC.

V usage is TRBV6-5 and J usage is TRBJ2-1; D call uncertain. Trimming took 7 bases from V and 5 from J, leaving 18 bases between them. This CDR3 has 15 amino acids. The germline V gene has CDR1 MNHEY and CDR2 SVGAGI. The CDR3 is CASTLGHGGNNEQFF. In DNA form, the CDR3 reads TGTGCCAGCACGCTTGGGCATGGCGGAAACAATGAGCAGTTCTTC.

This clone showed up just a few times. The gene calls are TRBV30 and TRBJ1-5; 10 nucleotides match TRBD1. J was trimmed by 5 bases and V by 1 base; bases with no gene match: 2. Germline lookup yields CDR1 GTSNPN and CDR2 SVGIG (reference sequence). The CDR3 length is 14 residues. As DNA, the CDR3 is TGTGCCTGGAGTGCGGGACAGGGGCATCAGCCCCAGCATTTT. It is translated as CAWSAGQGHQPQHF.

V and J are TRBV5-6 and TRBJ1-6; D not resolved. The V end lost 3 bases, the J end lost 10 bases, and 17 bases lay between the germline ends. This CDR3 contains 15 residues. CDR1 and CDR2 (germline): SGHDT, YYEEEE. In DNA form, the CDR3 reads TGTGCCAGCAGCTCCGGGCAGCGATTCCCGTCACCCCTCCACTTT. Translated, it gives CASSSGQRFPSPLHF.

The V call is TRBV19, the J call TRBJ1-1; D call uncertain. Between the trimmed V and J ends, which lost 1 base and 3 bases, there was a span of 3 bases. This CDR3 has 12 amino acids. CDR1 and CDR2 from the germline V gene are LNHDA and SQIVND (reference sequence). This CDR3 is CASSIGYTEAFF. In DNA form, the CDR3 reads TGTGCCAGTAGTATAGGTTACACTGAAGCTTTCTTT. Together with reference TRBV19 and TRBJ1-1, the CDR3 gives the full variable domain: DGGITQSPKYLFRKEGQNVTLSCEQNLNHDAMYWYRQDPGQGLRLIYYSQIVNDFQKGDIAEGYSVSREKKESFPLTVTSAQKNPTAFYLCASSIGYTEAFFGQGTRLTVV.

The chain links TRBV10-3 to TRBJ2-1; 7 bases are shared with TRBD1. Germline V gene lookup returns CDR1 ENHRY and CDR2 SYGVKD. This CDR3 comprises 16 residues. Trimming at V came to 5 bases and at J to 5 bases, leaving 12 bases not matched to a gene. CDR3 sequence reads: CAISSWDSRGDNEQFF. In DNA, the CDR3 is TGTGCCATCAGTTCTTGGGACAGCCGAGGGGACAATGAGCAGTTCTTC.

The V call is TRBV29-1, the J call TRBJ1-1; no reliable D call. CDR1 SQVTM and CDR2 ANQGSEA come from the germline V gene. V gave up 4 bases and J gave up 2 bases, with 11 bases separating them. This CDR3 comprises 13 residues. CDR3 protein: CSVARDTNTEAFF. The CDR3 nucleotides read TGCAGCGTTGCTAGGGATACCAACACTGAAGCTTTCTTT.

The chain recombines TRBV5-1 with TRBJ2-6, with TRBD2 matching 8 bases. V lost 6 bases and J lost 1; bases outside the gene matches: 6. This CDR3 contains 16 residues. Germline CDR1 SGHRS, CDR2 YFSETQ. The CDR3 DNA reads TGCGCCAGCACCCGGGAGGGTTCATCTGGGGCCAACGTCCTGACTTTC. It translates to CASTREGSSGANVLTF.

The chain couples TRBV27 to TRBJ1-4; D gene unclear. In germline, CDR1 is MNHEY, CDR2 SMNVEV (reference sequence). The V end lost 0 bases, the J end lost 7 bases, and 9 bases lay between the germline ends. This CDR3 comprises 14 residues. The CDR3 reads CASSLSGRGEKLFF. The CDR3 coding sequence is TGTGCCAGCAGTTTATCAGGGAGAGGTGAAAAACTGTTTTTT. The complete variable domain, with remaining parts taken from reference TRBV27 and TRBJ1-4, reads EAQVTQNPRYLITVTGKKLTVTCSQNMNHEYMSWYRQDPGLGLRQIYYSMNVEVTDKGDVPEGYKVSRKEKRNFPLILESPSPNQTSLYFCASSLSGRGEKLFFGSGTQLSVL.

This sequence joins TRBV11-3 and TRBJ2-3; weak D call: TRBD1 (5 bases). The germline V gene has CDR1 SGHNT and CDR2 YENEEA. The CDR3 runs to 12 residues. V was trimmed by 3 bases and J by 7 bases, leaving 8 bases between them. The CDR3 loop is CASSFGANTQYF. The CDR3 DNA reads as TGTGCCAGCAGCTTTGGGGCAAATACGCAGTATTTT.

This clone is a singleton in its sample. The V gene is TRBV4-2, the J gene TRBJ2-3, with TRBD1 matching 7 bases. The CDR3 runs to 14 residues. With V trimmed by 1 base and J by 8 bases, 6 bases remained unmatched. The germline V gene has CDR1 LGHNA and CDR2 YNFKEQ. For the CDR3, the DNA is TGTGCCAGCAGCCAAGGTGACAGGGCAGCTACGCAGTATTTT. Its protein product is CASSQGDRAATQYF.